This is a list of T cell receptor beta chains from one sample in a study of regulatory T cells in long-lasting Graves disease. TCRdb re-called the multiplex PCR reads with MiXCR, one entry per CDR3 protein. The sample holds about 540,000 distinct CDR3 sequences, about 14% seen once. Another study also made use of these data, one on T cells in Graves' hyperthyroidism and ophthalmopathy.

The input for sequencing was peripheral blood mononuclear cells (PBMCs), taken at new diagnosis, from a patient treated with antithyroid drugs. These receptors came from a man aged 25-40 years with Graves disease. CDR3s include the opening cysteine and the closing phenylalanine or tryptophan. Each record gives: D gene, V gene, J gene, clone size, CDR3 DNA, CDR3 protein. The D gene is left open where the match is weak. Rows may omit the clone size; those that give it use once, few, many or a size class.

d_call: TRBD1; v_call: TRBV7-9; j_call: TRBJ1-4; clone_size: NA; cdr3_nt: TGTGCCAGCAGCGCCCGAGACAGGGGGCGCGAAAAACTGTTTTTT; cdr3_aa: CASSARDRGREKLFF
d_call: NA; v_call: TRBV13; j_call: TRBJ2-7; clone_size: many; cdr3_nt: TGTGCCAGCAGCTTATTATCAGGAGAGCAGTACTTC; cdr3_aa: CASSLLSGEQYF
d_call: NA; v_call: TRBV6-5; j_call: TRBJ2-1; clone_size: many; cdr3_nt: TGTGCCAGCAGTTACGGCGGTTACAATGAGCAGTTCTTC; cdr3_aa: CASSYGGYNEQFF
d_call: TRBD1; v_call: TRBV19; j_call: TRBJ2-7; clone_size: NA; cdr3_nt: TGTGCCAGTAGTATATCAACAGGACAGGGGGTGTCGCAGTACTTC; cdr3_aa: CASSISTGQGVSQYF
d_call: TRBD1; v_call: TRBV24-1; j_call: TRBJ2-5; clone_size: many; cdr3_nt: TGTGCCACCAGTGATGAGACAGGGGGCCCTTTGCTGGAGACCCAGTACTTC; cdr3_aa: CATSDETGGPLLETQYF
d_call: NA; v_call: TRBV18; j_call: TRBJ1-2; clone_size: few; cdr3_nt: TGTGCCAGCTCACCACCGTTCCGGGGGACATCCTATGGCTACACCTTC; cdr3_aa: CASSPPFRGTSYGYTF
d_call: NA; v_call: TRBV6-1; j_call: TRBJ2-2; clone_size: many; cdr3_nt: TGTGCCAGCATCGGACGGATCACCGGGGAGCTGTTTTTT; cdr3_aa: CASIGRITGELFF
d_call: TRBD1; v_call: TRBV25-1; j_call: TRBJ1-1; clone_size: few; cdr3_nt: TGTGCCAGCAGTGGGACAGGGGGCATAGGTACTGAAGCTTTCTTT; cdr3_aa: CASSGTGGIGTEAFF
d_call: NA; v_call: TRBV20-1; j_call: TRBJ2-3; clone_size: many; cdr3_nt: TGCAGTGCACAAATTCAGCTCGGTGCGTATTTT; cdr3_aa: CSAQIQLGAYF
d_call: TRBD2; v_call: TRBV20-1; j_call: TRBJ2-5; clone_size: many; cdr3_nt: TGCAGTGCTAGGACTAGCGGGAGCTTAAAGGAGACCCAGTACTTC; cdr3_aa: CSARTSGSLKETQYF
d_call: TRBD1; v_call: TRBV12-3/TRBV12-4; j_call: TRBJ2-7; clone_size: many; cdr3_nt: TGTGCCAGCAGGCGACAGGGGGGCAACGAGCAGTACTTC; cdr3_aa: CASRRQGGNEQYF
d_call: NA; v_call: TRBV29-1; j_call: TRBJ1-2; clone_size: many; cdr3_nt: TGCAGCGTTGATCCCATAGCAGGGGTCTATGGCTACACCTTC; cdr3_aa: CSVDPIAGVYGYTF
d_call: TRBD1; v_call: TRBV29-1; j_call: TRBJ2-7; clone_size: NA; cdr3_nt: TGCAGCGTTGAAGGGGTAGGGACAGGGGTGACCTACGAGCAGTACTTC; cdr3_aa: CSVEGVGTGVTYEQYF
d_call: NA; v_call: TRBV5-1; j_call: TRBJ1-5; clone_size: many; cdr3_nt: TGCGCCAGCAGCTTGGGATCAGGGAACGGACAGCCCCAGCATTTT; cdr3_aa: CASSLGSGNGQPQHF
d_call: NA; v_call: TRBV25-1; j_call: TRBJ2-7; clone_size: NA; cdr3_nt: TGTGCCAGCAGTGAAGGGAGATCCGAGCAGTACTTC; cdr3_aa: CASSEGRSEQYF
d_call: TRBD1; v_call: TRBV5-4; j_call: TRBJ2-7; clone_size: many; cdr3_nt: TGTGCCAGCAGCACAGACAGGGGGACAACGTACGAGCAGTACTTC; cdr3_aa: CASSTDRGTTYEQYF
d_call: NA; v_call: TRBV27; j_call: TRBJ1-6; clone_size: NA; cdr3_nt: TGTGCCAGCACTAGCACTGCGGGGAAGGGTAATTCACCCCTCCACTTT; cdr3_aa: CASTSTAGKGNSPLHF
d_call: NA; v_call: TRBV28; j_call: TRBJ2-7; clone_size: many; cdr3_nt: TGTGCCAGCAGTCAACAGGGTGTCTACGAGCAGTACTTC; cdr3_aa: CASSQQGVYEQYF
d_call: NA; v_call: TRBV5-1; j_call: TRBJ1-1; clone_size: many; cdr3_nt: TGCGCCAGCAGGGTTACCGGGACACCGAACACTGAAGCTTTCTTT; cdr3_aa: CASRVTGTPNTEAFF
d_call: NA; v_call: TRBV11-3; j_call: TRBJ2-3; clone_size: many; cdr3_nt: TGTGCCAGCAGCCAGACCGGACACCCCACAGATACGCAGTATTTT; cdr3_aa: CASSQTGHPTDTQYF
d_call: TRBD1; v_call: TRBV11-2; j_call: TRBJ2-3; clone_size: many; cdr3_nt: TGTGCCAGCAGCTCGAAGCGCGTTCGAATCGGGACAGTCACAGATACGCAGTATTTT; cdr3_aa: CASSSKRVRIGTVTDTQYF
d_call: TRBD2; v_call: TRBV2; j_call: TRBJ2-2; clone_size: many; cdr3_nt: TGTGCCAGCGAAAGCGGGAGGGATACCGGGGAGCTGTTTTTT; cdr3_aa: CASESGRDTGELFF
d_call: NA; v_call: TRBV6-1; j_call: TRBJ2-4; clone_size: few; cdr3_nt: TGTGCCAGCACAGGGGAGGGGGGGGGAAACATTCAGTACTTC; cdr3_aa: CASTGEGGGNIQYF
d_call: NA; v_call: TRBV3-1; j_call: TRBJ1-1; clone_size: many; cdr3_nt: TGTGCCACCCGGGGGGGAGGCACTGAAGCTTTCTTT; cdr3_aa: CATRGGGTEAFF
d_call: NA; v_call: TRBV7-9; j_call: TRBJ1-2; clone_size: many; cdr3_nt: TGTGCCAGCAGCTTAGTCCGGGGGACTGACTATGGCTACACCTTC; cdr3_aa: CASSLVRGTDYGYTF
d_call: NA; v_call: TRBV28; j_call: TRBJ2-1; clone_size: many; cdr3_nt: TGTGCCAGCAGTCACCACCACCTCTCGACAGGCCCCAATGAGCAGTTCTTC; cdr3_aa: CASSHHHLSTGPNEQFF
d_call: NA; v_call: TRBV6-2/TRBV6-3; j_call: TRBJ2-7; clone_size: few; cdr3_nt: TGTGCCAGCAGTTACAAGGGTCCCCCCTACGAGCAGTACTTC; cdr3_aa: CASSYKGPPYEQYF
d_call: TRBD2; v_call: TRBV5-1; j_call: TRBJ2-2; clone_size: NA; cdr3_nt: TGCGCCAGCAGCTTGAAACTAGCGGGGAACACCGGGGAGCTGTTTTTT; cdr3_aa: CASSLKLAGNTGELFF
d_call: NA; v_call: TRBV7-3; j_call: TRBJ2-1; clone_size: few; cdr3_nt: TGTGCCAGCGCCCAAACTAAACAGGGACATGGGCAGTTCTTC; cdr3_aa: CASAQTKQGHGQFF
d_call: NA; v_call: TRBV6-1; j_call: TRBJ1-1; clone_size: many; cdr3_nt: TGTGCCAGCAGTGATACAGGCGCTTTCTTT; cdr3_aa: CASSDTGAFF
d_call: TRBD2; v_call: TRBV7-2; j_call: TRBJ2-1; clone_size: NA; cdr3_nt: TGTGCCAGCAGCTCCGGACTAGCGGGAGTGTACAATGAGCAGTTCTTC; cdr3_aa: CASSSGLAGVYNEQFF
d_call: NA; v_call: TRBV24-1; j_call: TRBJ2-2; clone_size: many; cdr3_nt: TGTGCCACCAGTGATGCTACCGGGCCCAAGGGGAACACCGGGGAGCTGTTTTTT; cdr3_aa: CATSDATGPKGNTGELFF
d_call: TRBD2; v_call: TRBV4-1; j_call: TRBJ2-2; clone_size: NA; cdr3_nt: TGCGCCAGCAGCCAAGTTAGGGTAGCGGGAGGGCCTGTCGCCGAGGAGCTGTTTTTT; cdr3_aa: CASSQVRVAGGPVAEELFF
d_call: NA; v_call: TRBV6-9; j_call: TRBJ2-7; clone_size: many; cdr3_nt: TGTGCCAGCAGTTACCCTCGGACCTTCTACGAGCAGTACTTC; cdr3_aa: CASSYPRTFYEQYF
d_call: NA; v_call: TRBV6-4; j_call: TRBJ1-6; clone_size: NA; cdr3_nt: TGTGCCAGCAGTGACTCAATCCAGGGGTATAATTCACCCCTCCACTTT; cdr3_aa: CASSDSIQGYNSPLHF
d_call: NA; v_call: TRBV14; j_call: TRBJ2-3; clone_size: many; cdr3_nt: TGTGCCAGCAGCCAAGACCTCAGCACAGATACGCAGTATTTT; cdr3_aa: CASSQDLSTDTQYF
d_call: NA; v_call: TRBV29-1; j_call: TRBJ1-1; clone_size: many; cdr3_nt: TGCAGCGTTGAATCCGACGGTCGCACTGAAGCTTTCTTT; cdr3_aa: CSVESDGRTEAFF